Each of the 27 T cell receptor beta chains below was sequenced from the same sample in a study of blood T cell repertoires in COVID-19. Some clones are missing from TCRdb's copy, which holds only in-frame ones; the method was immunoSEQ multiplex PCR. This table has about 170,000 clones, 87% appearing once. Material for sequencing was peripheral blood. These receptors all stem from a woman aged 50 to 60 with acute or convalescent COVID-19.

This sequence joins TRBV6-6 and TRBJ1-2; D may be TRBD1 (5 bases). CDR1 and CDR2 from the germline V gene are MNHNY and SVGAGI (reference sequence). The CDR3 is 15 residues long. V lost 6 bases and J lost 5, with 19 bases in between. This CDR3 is CASRPLGGAGYGYTF. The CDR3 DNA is TGTGCCAGCAGGCCCCTCGGAGGGGCAGGGTATGGCTACACCTTC.

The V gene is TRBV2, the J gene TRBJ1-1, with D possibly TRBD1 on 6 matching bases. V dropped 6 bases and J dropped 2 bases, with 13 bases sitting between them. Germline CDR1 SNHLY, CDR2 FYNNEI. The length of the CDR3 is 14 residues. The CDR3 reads CASSWGGPNTEAFF. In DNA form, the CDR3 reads TGTGCCAGCAGCTGGGGGGGGCCCAACACTGAAGCTTTCTTT.

CDR3 in DNA: TGTGCCACCAGAGCGGGGGGTAGCACAGATACGCAGTATTTT. Protein sequence: CATRAGGSTDTQYF. The chain links TRBV19 to TRBJ2-3, with 9 positions matching TRBD2. The length of the CDR3 is 14 residues. Trimming removed 10 bases from V and 0 bases from J; junction bases left unmatched: 5. Germline CDR1 is LNHDA and CDR2 is SQIVND (reference sequence).

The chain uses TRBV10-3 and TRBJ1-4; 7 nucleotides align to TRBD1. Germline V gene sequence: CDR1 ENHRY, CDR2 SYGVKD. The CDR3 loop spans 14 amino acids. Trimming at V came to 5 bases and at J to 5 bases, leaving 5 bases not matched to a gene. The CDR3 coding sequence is TGTGCCATCAGTTCCGGGACAGCCAATGAAAAACTGTTTTTT. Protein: CAISSGTANEKLFF.

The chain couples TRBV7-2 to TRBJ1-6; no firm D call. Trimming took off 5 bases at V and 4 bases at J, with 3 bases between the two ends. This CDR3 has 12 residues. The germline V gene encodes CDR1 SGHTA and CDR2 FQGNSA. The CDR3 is CASSPYNSPLHF. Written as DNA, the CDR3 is TGTGCCAGCAGCCCGTATAATTCACCCCTCCACTTT.

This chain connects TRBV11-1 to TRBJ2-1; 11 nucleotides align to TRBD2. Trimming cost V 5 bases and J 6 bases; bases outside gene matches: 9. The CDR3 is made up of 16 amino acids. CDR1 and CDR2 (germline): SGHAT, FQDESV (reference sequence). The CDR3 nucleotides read TGTGCCAGCAGCACACTTCTAGCGGGGGGATTCAATGAGCAGTTCTTC. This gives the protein CASSTLLAGGFNEQFF. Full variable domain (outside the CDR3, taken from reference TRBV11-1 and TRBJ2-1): EAEVAQSPRYKITEKSQAVAFWCDPISGHATLYWYRQILGQGPELLVQFQDESVVDDSQLPKDRFSAERLKGVDSTLKIQPAELGDSAMYLCASSTLLAGGFNEQFFGPGTRLTVL.

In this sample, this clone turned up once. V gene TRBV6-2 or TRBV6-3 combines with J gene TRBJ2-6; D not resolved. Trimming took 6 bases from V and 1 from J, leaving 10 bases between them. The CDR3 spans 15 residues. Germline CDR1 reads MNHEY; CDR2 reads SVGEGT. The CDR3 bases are TGTGCCAGCAGCCCCCCCTTATCTGGGGCCAACGTCCTGACTTTC. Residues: CASSPPLSGANVLTF.

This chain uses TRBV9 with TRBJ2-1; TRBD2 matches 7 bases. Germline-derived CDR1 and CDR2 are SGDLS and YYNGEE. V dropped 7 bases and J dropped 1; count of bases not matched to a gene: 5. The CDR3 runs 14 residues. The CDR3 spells CASGAGVSYNEQFF. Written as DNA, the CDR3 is TGTGCCAGCGGCGCGGGAGTTTCCTACAATGAGCAGTTCTTC.

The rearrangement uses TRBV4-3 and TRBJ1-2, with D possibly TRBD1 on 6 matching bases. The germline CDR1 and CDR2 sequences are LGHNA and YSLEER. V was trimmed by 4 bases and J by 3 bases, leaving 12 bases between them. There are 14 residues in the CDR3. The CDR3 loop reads CASSPWTEDYGYTF. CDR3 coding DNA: TGCGCCAGCAGCCCCTGGACAGAAGACTATGGCTACACCTTC.

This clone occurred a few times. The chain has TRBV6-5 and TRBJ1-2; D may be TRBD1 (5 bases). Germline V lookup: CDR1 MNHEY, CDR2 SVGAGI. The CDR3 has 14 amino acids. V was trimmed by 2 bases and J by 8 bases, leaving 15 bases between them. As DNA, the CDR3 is TGTGCCAGCAGTTACGACGGGGGAACGGGAGGCTACACCTTC. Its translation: CASSYDGGTGGYTF.

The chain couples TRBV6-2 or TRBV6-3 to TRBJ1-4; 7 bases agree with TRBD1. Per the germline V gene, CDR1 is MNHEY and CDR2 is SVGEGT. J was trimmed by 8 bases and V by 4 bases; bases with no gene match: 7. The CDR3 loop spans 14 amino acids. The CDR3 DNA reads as TGTGCCAGCAGTTTTCAAGGGGGCGGCGAAAAACTGTTTTTT. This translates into CASSFQGGGEKLFF.

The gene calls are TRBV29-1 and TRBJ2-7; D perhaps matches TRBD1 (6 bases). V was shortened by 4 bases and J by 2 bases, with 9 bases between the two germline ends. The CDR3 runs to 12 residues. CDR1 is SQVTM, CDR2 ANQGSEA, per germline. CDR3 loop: CSVGTVPYEQYF. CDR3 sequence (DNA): TGCAGCGTTGGGACAGTCCCCTACGAGCAGTACTTC.

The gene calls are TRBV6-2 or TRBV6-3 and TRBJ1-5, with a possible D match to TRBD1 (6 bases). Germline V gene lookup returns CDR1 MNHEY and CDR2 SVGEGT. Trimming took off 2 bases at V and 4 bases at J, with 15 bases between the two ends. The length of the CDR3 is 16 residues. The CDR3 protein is CASSYRQGWPNQPQHF. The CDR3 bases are TGTGCCAGCAGTTACAGGCAGGGGTGGCCTAATCAGCCCCAGCATTTT.

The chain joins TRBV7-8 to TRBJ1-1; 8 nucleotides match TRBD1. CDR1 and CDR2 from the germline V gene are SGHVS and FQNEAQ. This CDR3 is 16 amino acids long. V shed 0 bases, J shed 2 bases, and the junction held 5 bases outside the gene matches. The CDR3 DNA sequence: TGTGCCAGCAGCTTAGCACAGGGGGTAGGAAACACTGAAGCTTTCTTT. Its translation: CASSLAQGVGNTEAFF.

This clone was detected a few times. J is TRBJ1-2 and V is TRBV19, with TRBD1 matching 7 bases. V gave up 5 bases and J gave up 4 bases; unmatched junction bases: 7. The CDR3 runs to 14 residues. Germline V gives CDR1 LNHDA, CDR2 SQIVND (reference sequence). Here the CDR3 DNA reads TGTGCCAGTAGTCCCCCGGACAGGCCCTATGGCTACACCTTC. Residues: CASSPPDRPYGYTF.

The DNA of the CDR3 is TGTGCCAGCAGTTACTCCCGGGGGGACACCGGGGAGCTGTTTTTT. Residues: CASSYSRGDTGELFF. V gene TRBV6-2 or TRBV6-3 combines with J gene TRBJ2-2, with TRBD2 matching 7 bases. The CDR3 has 15 amino acids. Germline values: CDR1 MNHEY, CDR2 SVGEGT. V gave up 0 bases and J gave up 3 bases; unmatched junction bases: 1.

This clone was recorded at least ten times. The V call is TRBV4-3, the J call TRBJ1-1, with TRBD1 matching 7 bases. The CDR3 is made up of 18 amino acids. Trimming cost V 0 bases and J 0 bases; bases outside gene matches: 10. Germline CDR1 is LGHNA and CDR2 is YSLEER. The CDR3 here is CASSQDPGTATLNTEAFF. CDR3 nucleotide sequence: TGCGCCAGCAGCCAAGACCCCGGGACAGCTACTTTGAACACTGAAGCTTTCTTT.

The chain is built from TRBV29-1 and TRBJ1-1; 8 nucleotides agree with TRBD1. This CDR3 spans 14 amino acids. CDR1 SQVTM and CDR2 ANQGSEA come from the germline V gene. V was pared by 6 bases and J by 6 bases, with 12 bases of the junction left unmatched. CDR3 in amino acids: CSVRGSGGFPEAFF. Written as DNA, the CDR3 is TGCAGCGTGAGGGGTTCAGGGGGCTTCCCTGAAGCTTTCTTT.

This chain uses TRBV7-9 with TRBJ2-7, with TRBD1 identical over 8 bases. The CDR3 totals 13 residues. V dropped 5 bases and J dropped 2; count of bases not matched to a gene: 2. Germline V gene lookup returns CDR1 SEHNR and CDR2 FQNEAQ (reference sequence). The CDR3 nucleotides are TGTGCCAGCAGCATACAGGGGGCCTACGAGCAGTACTTC. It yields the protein CASSIQGAYEQYF.

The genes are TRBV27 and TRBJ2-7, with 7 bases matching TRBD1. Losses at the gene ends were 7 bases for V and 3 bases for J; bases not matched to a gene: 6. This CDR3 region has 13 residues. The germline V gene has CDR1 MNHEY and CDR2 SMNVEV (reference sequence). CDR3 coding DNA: TGTGCCAGCAAAAGACAGGGATTCTACGAGCAGTACTTC. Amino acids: CASKRQGFYEQYF.

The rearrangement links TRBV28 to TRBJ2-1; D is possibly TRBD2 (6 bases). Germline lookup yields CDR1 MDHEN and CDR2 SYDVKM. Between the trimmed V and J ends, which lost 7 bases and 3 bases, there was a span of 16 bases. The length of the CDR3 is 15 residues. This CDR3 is CASTPPGVGYNEQFF. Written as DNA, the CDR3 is TGTGCCAGCACCCCTCCGGGAGTAGGCTACAATGAGCAGTTCTTC.

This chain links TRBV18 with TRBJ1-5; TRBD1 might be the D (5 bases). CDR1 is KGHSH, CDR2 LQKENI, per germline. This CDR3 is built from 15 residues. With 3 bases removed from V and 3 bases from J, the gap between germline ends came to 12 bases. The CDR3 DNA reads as TGTGCCAGCTCACCGGCGGGACGTAACAATCAGCCCCAGCATTTT. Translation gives CASSPAGRNNQPQHF.

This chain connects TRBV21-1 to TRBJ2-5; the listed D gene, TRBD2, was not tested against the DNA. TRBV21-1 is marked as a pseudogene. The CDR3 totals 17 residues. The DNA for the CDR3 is TGTGCCAGCAGCAAATCGGGGAGCGGGGGGGCCTGGGAGACCCAGTACTTC. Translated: CASSKSGSGGAWETQYF.

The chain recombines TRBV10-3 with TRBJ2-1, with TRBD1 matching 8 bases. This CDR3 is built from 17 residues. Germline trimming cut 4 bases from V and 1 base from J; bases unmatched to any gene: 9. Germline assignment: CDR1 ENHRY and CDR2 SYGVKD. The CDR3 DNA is TGTGCCATCAGTGCCGGGACAGGATTTTATTCCTACAATGAGCAGTTCTTC. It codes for CAISAGTGFYSYNEQFF.

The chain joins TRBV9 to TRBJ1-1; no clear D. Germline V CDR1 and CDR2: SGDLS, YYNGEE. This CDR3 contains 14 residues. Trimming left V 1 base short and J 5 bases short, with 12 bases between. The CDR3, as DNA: TGTGCCAGCAGCGTATTTCAGTCGGGGACTGAAGCTTTCTTT. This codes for CASSVFQSGTEAFF. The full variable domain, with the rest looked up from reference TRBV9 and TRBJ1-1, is DSGVTQTPKHLITATGQRVTLRCSPRSGDLSVYWYQQSLDQGLQFLIQYYNGEERAKGNILERFSAQQFPDLHSELNLSSLELGDSALYFCASSVFQSGTEAFFGQGTRLTVV.

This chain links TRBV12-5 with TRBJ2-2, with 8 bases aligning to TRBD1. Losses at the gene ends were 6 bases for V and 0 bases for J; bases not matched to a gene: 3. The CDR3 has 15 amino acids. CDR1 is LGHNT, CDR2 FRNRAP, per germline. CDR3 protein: CASGLGQANTGELFF. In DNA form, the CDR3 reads TGTGCTAGTGGCCTGGGACAGGCGAACACCGGGGAGCTGTTTTTT.

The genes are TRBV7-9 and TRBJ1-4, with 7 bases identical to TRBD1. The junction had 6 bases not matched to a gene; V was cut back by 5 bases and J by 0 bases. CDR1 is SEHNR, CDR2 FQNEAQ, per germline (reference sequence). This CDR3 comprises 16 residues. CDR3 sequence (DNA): TGTGCCAGCAGCCAGGACAGGACCTCAACTAATGAAAAACTGTTTTTT. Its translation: CASSQDRTSTNEKLFF.